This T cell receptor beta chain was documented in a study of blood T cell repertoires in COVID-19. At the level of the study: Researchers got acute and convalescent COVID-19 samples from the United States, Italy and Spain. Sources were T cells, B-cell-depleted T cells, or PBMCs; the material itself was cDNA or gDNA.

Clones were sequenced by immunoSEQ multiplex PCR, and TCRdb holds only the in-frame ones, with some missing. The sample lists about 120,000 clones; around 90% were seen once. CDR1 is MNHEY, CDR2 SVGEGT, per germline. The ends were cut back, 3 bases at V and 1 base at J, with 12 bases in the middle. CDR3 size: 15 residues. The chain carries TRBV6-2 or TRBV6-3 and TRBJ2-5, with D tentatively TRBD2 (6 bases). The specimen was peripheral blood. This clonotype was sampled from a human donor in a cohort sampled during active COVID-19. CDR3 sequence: CASSYHRDSQETQYF. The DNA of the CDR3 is TGTGCCAGCAGTTATCATCGGGACTCCCAAGAGACCCAGTACTTC.